A few counts support the clone carrying this TCR beta chain. Its antigen is unidentified. Template switching with 5'RACE generated the TCR cDNA and added a universal primer site and UMIs. TCRdb used MiXCR to reprocess the 5' RACE reads, holding one entry per CDR3 protein. There are 500,000 to 650,000 distinct CDR3 sequences in the sample; approximately 15% occur only once, and 11% to 15% lies in the top ten. This record belongs to a study of T cells after yellow fever vaccination. CDR3 length: 15 residues. Germline CDR1 LNHDA, CDR2 SQIVND (reference sequence). V was clipped by 7 bases and J by 0 bases, with 10 bases between them. Study-wide findings and caveats: Clonotypes appearing in both CD4 and CD8 compartments existed, and their share was small. The booster response re-showed most primary clones: about 96% CD4, approximately 86% CD8.

The TCR originated in a young man who received the YFV17D yellow fever vaccine. The chain uses TRBV19 and TRBJ2-6, with D unresolved. The sequences come from PBMCs, collected on the day of the yellow fever booster vaccination. The DNA for the CDR3 is TGTGCCAGTATTGGCGCAAGCTCTGGGGCCAACGTCCTGACTTTC. Translation gives CASIGASSGANVLTF.